A selection of T cell receptor beta chains follows, all from one sample in a study of pediatric ulcerative colitis. Generated by immunoSEQ multiplex PCR, the TCRdb table keeps only in-frame clones and is missing some. The sample consists of tens of thousands of clones, more than 65% of them appearing once. The sequenced sample consisted of gut tissue. The receptors here all came from a boy aged 5 to 17 with severe ulcerative colitis. Each CDR3 is given with its conserved first and last residue. D genes are given only for firm matches. The size field is filled for only some rows; it gives once, few, many or a size class.

NA	NA	TRBJ2-1	TRBV2	CASSPYNEQFF	TGTGCCAGCAGCCCCTACAATGAGCAGTTCTTC
NA	NA	TRBJ2-1	TRBV14	CASSQLTYNEQFF	TGTGCCAGCAGCCAGCTAACCTACAATGAGCAGTTCTTC
NA	medium-sized	TRBJ2-7	TRBV2	CASSVMDLSYEQYF	TGTGCCAGCAGTGTTATGGATCTCTCCTACGAGCAGTACTTC
TRBD2	NA	TRBJ2-7	TRBV11-3	CASSLGVFSGRKITYEQYF	TGTGCCAGCAGCTTAGGGGTGTTTAGCGGGAGGAAAATAACCTACGAGCAGTACTTC
NA	NA	TRBJ2-7	TRBV15	CATSSSGVGEQYF	TGTGCCACCAGCAGCTCGGGAGTGGGTGAGCAGTACTTC
NA	NA	TRBJ2-1	TRBV12-5	CASEPTTGGKQFF	TGTGCTAGTGAACCGACCACTGGGGGAAAGCAGTTCTTC
NA	NA	TRBJ2-2	TRBV5-1	CASSLFGGASTGELFF	TGCGCCAGCAGCTTGTTTGGGGGCGCATCCACCGGGGAGCTGTTTTTT
NA	few	TRBJ2-7	TRBV27	CASSNRVKAYEQYF	TGTGCCAGCAGCAACAGGGTCAAGGCCTACGAGCAGTACTTC
TRBD1	NA	TRBJ2-7	TRBV10-1	CASSRDRGHEQYF	TGCGCCAGCAGCCGGGACAGGGGCCACGAGCAGTACTTC
NA	NA	TRBJ1-1	TRBV30	CAWSVDSNTEAFF	TGTGCCTGGAGTGTGGACAGTAACACTGAAGCTTTCTTT
NA	few	TRBJ2-1	TRBV6-5	CASSYDRYGNEQFF	TGTGCCAGCAGTTACGACAGGTACGGGAATGAGCAGTTCTTC
NA	NA	TRBJ2-2	TRBV7-2	CASSPRVVGSTGELFF	TGTGCCAGCAGCCCCCGAGTAGTGGGGAGCACCGGGGAGCTGTTTTTT
NA	NA	TRBJ1-1	TRBV5-4	CASSLEAYGEAFF	TGTGCCAGCAGCTTGGAGGCCTACGGTGAAGCTTTCTTT
NA	few	TRBJ2-5	TRBV7-2	CASSLQGETQYF	TGTGCCAGCAGCTTACAGGGAGAGACCCAGTACTTC
NA	NA	TRBJ2-1	TRBV7-2	CASSLRAGLSYNEQFF	TGTGCCAGCAGCCTAAGGGCAGGACTCTCCTACAATGAGCAGTTCTTC
TRBD2	NA	TRBJ2-2	TRBV25-1	CASSVGLAGFNTGELFF	TGTGCCAGCAGCGTCGGACTAGCGGGATTTAACACCGGGGAGCTGTTTTTT
TRBD2	once	TRBJ2-3	TRBV5-8	CASSPQWASGNTDTQYF	TGTGCCAGCAGCCCCCAGTGGGCTAGCGGGAACACAGATACGCAGTATTTT